Included here is one TCR beta chain sequence, with context. The data are from a study of blood T cell repertoires in COVID-19. The CDR3 has 13 amino acids. Germline CDR1 is LGHDT and CDR2 is YNNKEL (reference sequence). V dropped 4 bases and J dropped 8 bases, with 14 bases sitting between them. As handled by the study authors: The authors estimated nucleated cell counts from reference gene primer amplification. The data were produced by immunoSEQ multiplex PCR, yet TCRdb's version contains in-frame clones alone and is incomplete. V and J calls and clone size are those listed in that table; D and trimming were worked out from the DNA. This table has under 200,000 clones, 86% appearing once.

This sequence joins TRBV3-1 (or the pseudogene TRBV3-2) and TRBJ1-2; D is possibly TRBD1 (6 bases). The sequence was collected from a woman of 80 years or more in a cohort sampled during active or convalescent COVID-19. Material for sequencing was peripheral blood. The CDR3, as DNA: TGTGCCAGCAGCCGTGGGGGCCAGGGAGGCTACACCTTC. It translates to CASSRGGQGGYTF.